These T cell receptor beta chains were read from a single sample in a study of tumor and adjacent non-tumor tissue in lung cancer. TCRdb passed the multiplex PCR reads through MiXCR, listing each CDR3 protein once. Of roughly 75,000 distinct CDR3 sequences detected, roughly 80% appear once; the ten largest clones hold approximately 51%. Sample: distant non-tumor lung tissue. The receptor set was obtained from a man aged 55 to 70 with non-small cell lung cancer. The conserved cysteine and the conserved F or W are not part of the CDR3 here. Clone size is shown for a subset of rows, as once, few, many or a class of expanded clone.

v_gene	abundance	CDR3aa
TRBV11-1	once	ASSLSYYTHY
TRBV4-3	-	ATSQRVRGDEQY
TRBV11-2	-	ASISGQVQETRY
TRBV20-1	few	SARTRTGHSNQPQH
TRBV11-2	many	ASSLDRVTDTQY
TRBV6-5	-	ASGNEGVTRCEQY
TRBV11-2	-	ASSSIRVRTGNAIY
TRBV20-1	-	SASPGHGAYEKY
TRBV4-1	few	ASSQEGPYQFGLYEQY
TRBV10-2	-	ACSEQGSQSQH
TRBV11-2	-	ASSSTGEGTQY
TRBV4-2	-	ASTRDRGRQETQY
TRBV12-3/TRBV12-4	-	ASSPSEGCQPQH
TRBV20-1	-	SATTASCEQY
TRBV11-2	-	TSSLGWDNNSPLH
TRBV10-2	many	ASSEQGSQPQH
TRBV11-2	few	AISLVTETQY
TRBV19	-	ATSIGLSTEAF
TRBV5-6	-	ACSLLQGSEAF
TRBV29-1	many	SVSTRGLTEAF
TRBV5-1	-	ASSVDRDYGYT
TRBV20-1	-	SARTGQVITGELF
TRBV6-5	-	ASSLTGTRSRASVLT